The text below deals with one T cell receptor (beta chain). Its antigen remains unknown. This record comes from a study of T cells in Graves' hyperthyroidism and ophthalmopathy. V gave up 3 bases and J gave up 2 bases, with 17 bases separating them. The CDR3 loop spans 16 amino acids. Germline V gene data show CDR1 as SGHRS and CDR2 as YFSETQ. TCR beta CDR3 regions were amplified from RNA. First-round RT-PCR with HTBI primers amplified the TCR CDR3 region. TCRdb called the multiplex PCR reads again in MiXCR, with one record for every CDR3 protein. The sample comprises a few hundred thousand distinct CDR3 sequences, about a sixth of which are singletons, and about 7% rests with the top ten. Uncontrolled infection, other autoimmune disease, pregnancy and lactation each barred patients from inclusion. Study outcomes and limitations: Before onset, by a median of about seven months, the model predicted ophthalmopathy.

The receptor was derived from a woman aged 25 to 39 with Graves' hyperthyroidism. Source material: blood. V usage is TRBV5-1 and J usage is TRBJ2-5; maybe TRBD2 (7 bases). The CDR3: CASSWGAGVGQETQYF. Written as DNA, the CDR3 is TGCGCCAGCAGCTGGGGGGCGGGAGTTGGTCAAGAGACCCAGTACTTC.